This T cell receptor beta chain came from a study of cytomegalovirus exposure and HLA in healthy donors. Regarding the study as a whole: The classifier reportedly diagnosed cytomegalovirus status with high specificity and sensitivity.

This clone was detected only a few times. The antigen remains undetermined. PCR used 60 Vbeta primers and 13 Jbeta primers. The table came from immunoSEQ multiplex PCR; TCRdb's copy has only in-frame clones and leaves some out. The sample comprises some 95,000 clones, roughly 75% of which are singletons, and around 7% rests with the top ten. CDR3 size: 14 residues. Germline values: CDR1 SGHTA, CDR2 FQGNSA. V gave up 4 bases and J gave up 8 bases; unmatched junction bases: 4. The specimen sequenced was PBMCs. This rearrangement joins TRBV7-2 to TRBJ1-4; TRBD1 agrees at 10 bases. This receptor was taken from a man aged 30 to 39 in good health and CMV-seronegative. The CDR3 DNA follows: TGTGCCAGCAGCTCGGGACAGGGGTACGAAAAACTGTTTTTT. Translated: CASSSGQGYEKLFF.